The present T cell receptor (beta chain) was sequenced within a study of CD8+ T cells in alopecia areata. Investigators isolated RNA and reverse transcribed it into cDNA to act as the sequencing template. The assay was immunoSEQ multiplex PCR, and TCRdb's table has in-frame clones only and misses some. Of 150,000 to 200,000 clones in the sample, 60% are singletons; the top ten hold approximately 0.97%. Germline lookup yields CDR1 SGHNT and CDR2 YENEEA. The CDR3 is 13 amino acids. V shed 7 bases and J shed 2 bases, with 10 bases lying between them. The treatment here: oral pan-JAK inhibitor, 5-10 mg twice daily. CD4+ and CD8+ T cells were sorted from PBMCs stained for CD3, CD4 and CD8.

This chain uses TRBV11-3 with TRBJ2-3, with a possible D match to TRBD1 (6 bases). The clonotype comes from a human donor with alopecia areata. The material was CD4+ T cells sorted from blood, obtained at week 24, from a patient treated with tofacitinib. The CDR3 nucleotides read TGTGCCAGCACGGACAGACTCACAGATACGCAGTATTTT. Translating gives CASTDRLTDTQYF.